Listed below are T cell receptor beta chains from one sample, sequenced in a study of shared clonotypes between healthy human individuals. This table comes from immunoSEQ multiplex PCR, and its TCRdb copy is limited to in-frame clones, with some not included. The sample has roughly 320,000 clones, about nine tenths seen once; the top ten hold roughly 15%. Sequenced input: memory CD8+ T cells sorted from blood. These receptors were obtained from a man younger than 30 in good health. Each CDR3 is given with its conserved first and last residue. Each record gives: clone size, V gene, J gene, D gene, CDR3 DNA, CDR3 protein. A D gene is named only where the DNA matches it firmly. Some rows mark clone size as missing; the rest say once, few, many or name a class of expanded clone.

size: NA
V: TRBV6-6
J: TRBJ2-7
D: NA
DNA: TGTGCCAGCAGTTACTCGTGGGTCGAAGTCTACGAGCAGTACTTC
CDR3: CASSYSWVEVYEQYF

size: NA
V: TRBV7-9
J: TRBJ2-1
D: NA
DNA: TGTGCCAGCAGCTCCCAGGGCAATGAGCAGTTCTTC
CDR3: CASSSQGNEQFF

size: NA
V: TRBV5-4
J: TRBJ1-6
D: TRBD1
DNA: TGTGCCAGCAGCCTAGAGACAGGGGGCACCCATAATTCACCCCTCCACTTT
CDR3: CASSLETGGTHNSPLHF

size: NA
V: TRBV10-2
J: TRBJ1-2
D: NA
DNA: TGCGCCAGCAGTTTCAACTATGGCTACACCTTC
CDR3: CASSFNYGYTF

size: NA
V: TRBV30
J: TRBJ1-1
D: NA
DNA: TGTGCCTCCTTCGGCGGGAACACTGAAGCTTTCTTT
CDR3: CASFGGNTEAFF

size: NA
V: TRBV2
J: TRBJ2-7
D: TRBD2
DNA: TGTGCCAGCAGTGGTGTAGAGACTAGCGATATCAAACCCTACGAGCAGTACTTC
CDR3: CASSGVETSDIKPYEQYF

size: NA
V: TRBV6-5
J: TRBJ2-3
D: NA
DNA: TGTGCCAGCAGTTACTCGGTAGAAACAGATACGCAGTATTTT
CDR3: CASSYSVETDTQYF

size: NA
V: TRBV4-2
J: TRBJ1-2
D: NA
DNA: TGTGCCAGCAGCCAAGATCCCAGTGACAAGTATGGCTACACCTTC
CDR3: CASSQDPSDKYGYTF

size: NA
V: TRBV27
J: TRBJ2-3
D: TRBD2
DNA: TGTGCCAGCAGTTCCGCGACAGAGGGGAGCGGGAATACGCAGTATTTT
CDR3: CASSSATEGSGNTQYF

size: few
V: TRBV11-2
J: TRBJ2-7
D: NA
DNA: TGTGCCAGCAGCTTAGACTCCTACGAGCAGTACTTC
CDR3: CASSLDSYEQYF

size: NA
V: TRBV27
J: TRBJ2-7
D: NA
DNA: TGTGCCAGCAGTTTGAGGCAGCTCTCCTACGAGCAGTACTTC
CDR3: CASSLRQLSYEQYF

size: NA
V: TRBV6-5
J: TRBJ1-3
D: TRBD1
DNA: TGTGCCAGCAGCCCGGGGACAGGCTCTGGAAACACCATATATTTT
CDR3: CASSPGTGSGNTIYF

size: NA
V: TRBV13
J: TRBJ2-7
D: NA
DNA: TGTGCCAGCAGCGCTTGGGGTACGCAGGGACCCTACGAGCAGTACTTC
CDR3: CASSAWGTQGPYEQYF

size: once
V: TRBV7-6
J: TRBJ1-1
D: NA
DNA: TGTGCCAGCAGCCCGGGGGGGCAAGGCACTGAAGCTTTCTTT
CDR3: CASSPGGQGTEAFF

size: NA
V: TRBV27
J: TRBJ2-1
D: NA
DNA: TGTGCCAGCAGTTTCCTCGGGGTAGAGCAGCAGTTCTTC
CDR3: CASSFLGVEQQFF

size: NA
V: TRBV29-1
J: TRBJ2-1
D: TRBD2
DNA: TGCAGCGTTGAATTGGCAGGAGGCGGGAGCCTCTACAATGAGCAGTTCTTC
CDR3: CSVELAGGGSLYNEQFF

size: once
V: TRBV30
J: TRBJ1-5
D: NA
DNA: TGTGCCTGGACGCCGACAGGAAGCAATCAGCCCCAGCATTTT
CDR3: CAWTPTGSNQPQHF

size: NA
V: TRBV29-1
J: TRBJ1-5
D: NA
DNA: TGCAGCGTTAAAGTTGTATGCAGGCCCAGGGGACCCCAGCATTTT
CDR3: CSVKVVCRPRGPQHF

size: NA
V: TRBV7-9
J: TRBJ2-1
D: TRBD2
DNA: TGTGCCAGCAGCTTAGGGACTAGCGGCACTAATGAGCAGTTCTTC
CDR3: CASSLGTSGTNEQFF

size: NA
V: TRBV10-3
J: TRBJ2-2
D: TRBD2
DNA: TGTGCCATCACCCGCGGGGGGGCGAACGGGGAGCTGTTTTTT
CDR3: CAITRGGANGELFF

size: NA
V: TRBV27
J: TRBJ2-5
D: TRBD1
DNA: TGTGCCAGCAGTCCTCAGGGGGCGGAGACCCAGTACTTC
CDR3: CASSPQGAETQYF

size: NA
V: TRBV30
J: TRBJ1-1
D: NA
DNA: TGTGCCTGGAGTGGTACGTTGAACACTGAAGCTTTCTTT
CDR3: CAWSGTLNTEAFF

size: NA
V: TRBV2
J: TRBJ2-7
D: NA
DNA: TGTGCCAGCAGTGAGGGCCTCTACGAGCAGTACTTC
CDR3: CASSEGLYEQYF

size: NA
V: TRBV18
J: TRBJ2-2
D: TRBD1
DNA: TGTGCCAGCTCACCTGGGACAGGGGCCATCAACACCGGGGAGCTGTTTTTT
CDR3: CASSPGTGAINTGELFF

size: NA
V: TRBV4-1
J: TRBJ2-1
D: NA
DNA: TGCGCCAGCAGCCCGTACTTGACCAGCTCCTACAATGAGCAGTTCTTC
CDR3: CASSPYLTSSYNEQFF

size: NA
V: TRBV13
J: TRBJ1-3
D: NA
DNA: TGTGCCAGCAGATCGGCGCAAGGTTACACCATATATTTT
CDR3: CASRSAQGYTIYF

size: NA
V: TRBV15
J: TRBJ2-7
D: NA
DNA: TGTGCCACCAGCAGATCGCCGGACGAGGCGGGGTTCCTGGACGAGCAGTACTTC
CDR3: CATSRSPDEAGFLDEQYF

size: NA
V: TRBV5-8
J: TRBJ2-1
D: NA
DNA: TGTGCCAGCAGCTTACTGACCACTGACAATGAGCAGTTCTTC
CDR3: CASSLLTTDNEQFF

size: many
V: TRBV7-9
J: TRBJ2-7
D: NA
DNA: TGTGCCAGCAGCGACCCGGACAGCTTCTACGAGCAGTACTTC
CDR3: CASSDPDSFYEQYF

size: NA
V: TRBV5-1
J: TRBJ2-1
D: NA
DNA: TGCGCCAGCAGCTTCGGGCAGTACAATGAGCAGTTCTTC
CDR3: CASSFGQYNEQFF

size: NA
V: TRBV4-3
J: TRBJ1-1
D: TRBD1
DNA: TGCGCCAGCAGCCAAGACCGGGACAGCGAAGCTTTCTTT
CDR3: CASSQDRDSEAFF

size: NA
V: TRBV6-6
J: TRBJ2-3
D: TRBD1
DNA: TGTGCCAGCAGTGTGGACAGGGTCTATACAGATACGCAGTATTTT
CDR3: CASSVDRVYTDTQYF

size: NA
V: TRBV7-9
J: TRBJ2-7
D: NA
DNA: TGTGCCAGCACCTACGCAGCCACAGGGAGAGTTTTAAACGAGCAGTACTTC
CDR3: CASTYAATGRVLNEQYF

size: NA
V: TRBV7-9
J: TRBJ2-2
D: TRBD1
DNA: TGTGCCAGCAGCTTTTTAGGGGGCCGGACCGGGGAGCTGTTTTTT
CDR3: CASSFLGGRTGELFF

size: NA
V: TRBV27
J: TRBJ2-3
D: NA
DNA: TGTGCCAGCATCGGACCGAGCACAGATACGCAGTATTTT
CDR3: CASIGPSTDTQYF

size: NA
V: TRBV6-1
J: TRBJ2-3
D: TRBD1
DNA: TGTGCCAGCAGTGAATGGCCAGGGGGTGGGACAGATACGCAGTATTTT
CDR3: CASSEWPGGGTDTQYF

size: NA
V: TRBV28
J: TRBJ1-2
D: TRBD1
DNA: TGTGCCAGCAGTTTACTACAGGGGGCCCAGTATGGCTACACCTTC
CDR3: CASSLLQGAQYGYTF

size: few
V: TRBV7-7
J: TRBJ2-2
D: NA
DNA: TGTGCTAGCAGCCGGGTGGACGCCGGGGAGCTGTTTTTT
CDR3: CASSRVDAGELFF

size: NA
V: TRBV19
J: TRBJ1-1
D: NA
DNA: TGTGCCAGTAGTCTGGAAGTAAACACTGAAGCTTTCTTT
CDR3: CASSLEVNTEAFF

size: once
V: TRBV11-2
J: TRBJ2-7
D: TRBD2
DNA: TGTGCCAGCAGTTTTATGCACCTAGCGGGAGGGCCCTACGAGCAGTACTTC
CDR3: CASSFMHLAGGPYEQYF

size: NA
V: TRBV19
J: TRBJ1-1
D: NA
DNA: TGTGCCAGTAGCAGGGGATTGGGCACTGAAGCTTTCTTT
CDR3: CASSRGLGTEAFF

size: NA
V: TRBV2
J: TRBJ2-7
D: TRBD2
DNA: TGTGCCAGCAGTGAAGTGACTAGCGCGGGGATTCAGTACTTC
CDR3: CASSEVTSAGIQYF

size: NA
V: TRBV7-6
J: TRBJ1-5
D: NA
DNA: TGTGCCAGCAGCTCATATCCCCCGGGGGCCTTGAGCAATCAGCCCCAGCATTTT
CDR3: CASSSYPPGALSNQPQHF